The 3 T cell receptor beta chains in this list originate from one sample, sequenced in a study of T-cell reconstitution after alpha-beta-depleted transplantation in children. Researchers prepared the TCRbeta library using unique molecular identifiers, the study reports. TCRdb re-derived calls from the PCR reads in MiXCR, one entry per CDR3 protein. Of approximately 340,000 distinct CDR3 sequences in the sample, about 9.3% were seen once. Specimen: PBMCs from the stem cell graft donor, collected from the stem cell graft. Every receptor here comes from a human donor who donated a stem cell graft to a child with acute lymphoblastic leukemia.

This clonotype was observed at least ten times. This chain uses TRBV12-3 or TRBV12-4 with TRBJ2-5, with D uncertain. This CDR3 comprises 12 residues. The V gene lost 5 bases and the J gene lost 5 bases, with 9 bases spanning the gap. The CDR3 nucleotides read TGTGCCAGCAGTAGCACCCCTGAGACCCAGTACTTC. Its translation: CASSSTPETQYF.

This clonotype has just a few counts. The chain is built from TRBV4-3 and TRBJ1-2; TRBD1 might be the D (5 bases). Germline values: CDR1 LGHNA, CDR2 YSLEER. The germline V and J ends were trimmed by 0 bases and 7 bases, with 15 bases remaining between them. This CDR3 has 15 residues. CDR3 coding DNA: TGCGCCAGCAGCCAAGATTTAGCGGGGGGTCGTGGCTACACCTTC. Its translation is CASSQDLAGGRGYTF.

This clonotype was picked up many times. CDR3 amino acids: CASSPRNRATDTQYF. The CDR3 DNA is TGTGCCAGCAGCCCCAGGAATAGGGCGACAGATACGCAGTATTTT. V usage is TRBV6-1 and J usage is TRBJ2-3, with D uncertain. In germline, CDR1 is MNHNS, CDR2 SASEGT. The CDR3 has 15 amino acids. The germline V and J ends were trimmed by 6 bases and 3 bases, with 16 bases remaining between them.